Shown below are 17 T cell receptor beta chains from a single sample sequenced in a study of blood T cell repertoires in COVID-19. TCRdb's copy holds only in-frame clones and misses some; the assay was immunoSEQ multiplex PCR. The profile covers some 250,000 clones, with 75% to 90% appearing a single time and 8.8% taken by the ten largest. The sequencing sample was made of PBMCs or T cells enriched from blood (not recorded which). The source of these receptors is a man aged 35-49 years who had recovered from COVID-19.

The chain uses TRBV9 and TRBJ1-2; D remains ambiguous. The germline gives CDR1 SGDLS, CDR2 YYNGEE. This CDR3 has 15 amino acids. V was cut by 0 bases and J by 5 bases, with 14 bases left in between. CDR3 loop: CASSVATDPNYGYTF. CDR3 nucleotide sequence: TGTGCCAGCAGCGTAGCTACAGACCCGAATTATGGCTACACCTTC.

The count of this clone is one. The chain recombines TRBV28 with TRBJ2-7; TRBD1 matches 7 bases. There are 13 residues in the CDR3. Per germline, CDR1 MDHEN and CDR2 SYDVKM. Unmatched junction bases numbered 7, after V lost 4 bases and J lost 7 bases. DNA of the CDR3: TGTGCCAGCAGTTGGGGGACAGTTGGGGAGCAGTACTTC. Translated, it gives CASSWGTVGEQYF.

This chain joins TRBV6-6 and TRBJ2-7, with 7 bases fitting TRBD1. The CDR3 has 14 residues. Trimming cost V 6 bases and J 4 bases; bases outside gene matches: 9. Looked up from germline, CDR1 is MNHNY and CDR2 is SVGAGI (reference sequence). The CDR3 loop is CASSRQGTTYEQYF. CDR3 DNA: TGTGCCAGCAGCCGACAGGGAACGACGTACGAGCAGTACTTC.

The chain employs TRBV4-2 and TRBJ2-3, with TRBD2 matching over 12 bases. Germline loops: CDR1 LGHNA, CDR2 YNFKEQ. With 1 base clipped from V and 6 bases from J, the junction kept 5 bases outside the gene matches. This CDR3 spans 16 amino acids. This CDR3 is CASSQASGGARDTQYF. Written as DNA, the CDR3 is TGTGCCAGCAGCCAAGCTAGCGGGGGGGCCAGGGATACGCAGTATTTT.

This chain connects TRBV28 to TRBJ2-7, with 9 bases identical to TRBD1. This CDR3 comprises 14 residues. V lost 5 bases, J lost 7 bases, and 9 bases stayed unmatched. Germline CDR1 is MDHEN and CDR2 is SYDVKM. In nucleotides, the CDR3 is TGTGCCAGCAGTGCCGGGACAGGGTTGTGGGAGCAGTACTTC. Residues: CASSAGTGLWEQYF.

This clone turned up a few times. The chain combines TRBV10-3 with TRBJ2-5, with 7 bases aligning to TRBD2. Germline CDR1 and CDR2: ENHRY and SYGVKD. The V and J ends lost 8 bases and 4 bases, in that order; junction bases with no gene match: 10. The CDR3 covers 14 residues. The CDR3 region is CAIGPRERGETQYF. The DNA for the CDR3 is TGTGCCATCGGGCCTAGGGAGCGGGGAGAGACCCAGTACTTC.

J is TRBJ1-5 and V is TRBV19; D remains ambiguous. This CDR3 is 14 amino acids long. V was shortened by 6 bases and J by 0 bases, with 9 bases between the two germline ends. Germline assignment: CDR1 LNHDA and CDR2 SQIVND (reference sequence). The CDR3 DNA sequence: TGTGCCAGTAGCCAGACTTATAGCAATCAGCCCCAGCATTTT. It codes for CASSQTYSNQPQHF. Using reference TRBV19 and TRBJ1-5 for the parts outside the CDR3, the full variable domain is DGGITQSPKYLFRKEGQNVTLSCEQNLNHDAMYWYRQDPGQGLRLIYYSQIVNDFQKGDIAEGYSVSREKKESFPLTVTSAQKNPTAFYLCASSQTYSNQPQHFGDGTRLSIL.

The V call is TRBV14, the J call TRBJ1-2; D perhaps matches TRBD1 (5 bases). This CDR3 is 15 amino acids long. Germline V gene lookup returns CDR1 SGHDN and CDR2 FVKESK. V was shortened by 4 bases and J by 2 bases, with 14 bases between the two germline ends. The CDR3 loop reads CASSREDTSNYGYTF. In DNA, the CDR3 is TGTGCCAGCAGCCGAGAGGACACGTCCAACTATGGCTACACCTTC.

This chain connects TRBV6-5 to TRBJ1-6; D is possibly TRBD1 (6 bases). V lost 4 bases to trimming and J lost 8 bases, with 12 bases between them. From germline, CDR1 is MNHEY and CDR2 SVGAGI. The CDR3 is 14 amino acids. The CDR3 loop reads CASSWDKRDSPLHF. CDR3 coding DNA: TGTGCCAGCAGTTGGGACAAGAGGGATTCACCCCTCCACTTT.

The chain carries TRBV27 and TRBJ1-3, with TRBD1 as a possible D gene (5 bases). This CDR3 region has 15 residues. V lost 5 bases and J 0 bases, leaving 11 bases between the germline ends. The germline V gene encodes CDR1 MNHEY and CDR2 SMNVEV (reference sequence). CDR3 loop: CASSPTGTSGNTIYF. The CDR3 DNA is TGTGCCAGCAGTCCTACAGGCACCTCTGGAAACACCATATATTTT.

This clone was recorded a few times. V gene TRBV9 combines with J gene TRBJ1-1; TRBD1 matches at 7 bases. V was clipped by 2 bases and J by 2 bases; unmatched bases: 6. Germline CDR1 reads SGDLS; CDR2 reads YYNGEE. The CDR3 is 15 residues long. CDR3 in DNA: TGTGCCAGCAGCGTTCGGGGGACAGAAAACACTGAAGCTTTCTTT. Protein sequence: CASSVRGTENTEAFF.

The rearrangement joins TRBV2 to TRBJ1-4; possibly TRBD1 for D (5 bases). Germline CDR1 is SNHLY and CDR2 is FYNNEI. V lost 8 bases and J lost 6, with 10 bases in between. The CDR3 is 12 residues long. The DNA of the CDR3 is TGTGCCAGCGGACAAGCCTATGAAAAACTGTTTTTT. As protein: CASGQAYEKLFF.

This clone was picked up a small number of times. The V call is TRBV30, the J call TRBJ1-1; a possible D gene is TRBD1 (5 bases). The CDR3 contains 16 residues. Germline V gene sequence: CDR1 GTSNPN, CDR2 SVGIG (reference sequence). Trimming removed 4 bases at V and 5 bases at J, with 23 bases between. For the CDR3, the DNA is TGTGCCTGGAAGACCTTTCCCAGGGCGGTGGGGACTGAAGCTTTCTTT. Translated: CAWKTFPRAVGTEAFF. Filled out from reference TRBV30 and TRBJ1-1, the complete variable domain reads SQTIHQWPATLVQPVGSPLSLECTVEGTSNPNLYWYRQAAGRGLQLLFYSVGIGQISSEVPQNLSASRPQDRQFILSSKKLLLSDSGFYLCAWKTFPRAVGTEAFFGQGTRLTVV.

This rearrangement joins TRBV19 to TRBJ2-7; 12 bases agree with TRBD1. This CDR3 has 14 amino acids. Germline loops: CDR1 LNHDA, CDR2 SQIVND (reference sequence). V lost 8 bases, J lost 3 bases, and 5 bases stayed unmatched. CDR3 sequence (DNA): TGTGCCAGTGGGGGACAGGGGGCTTTCTACGAGCAGTACTTC. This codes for CASGGQGAFYEQYF.

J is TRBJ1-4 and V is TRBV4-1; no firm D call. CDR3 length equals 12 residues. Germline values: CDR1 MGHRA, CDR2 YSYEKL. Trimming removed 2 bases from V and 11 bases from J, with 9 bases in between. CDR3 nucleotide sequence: TGCGCCAGCAGCCAACCCATGCAGAAACTGTTTTTT. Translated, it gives CASSQPMQKLFF.

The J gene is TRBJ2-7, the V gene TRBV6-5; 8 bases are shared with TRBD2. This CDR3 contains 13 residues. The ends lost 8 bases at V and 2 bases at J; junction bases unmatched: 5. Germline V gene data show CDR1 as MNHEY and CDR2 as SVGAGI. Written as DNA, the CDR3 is TGTGCCAGCGGGGGACTAGGCCCCTACGAGCAGTACTTC. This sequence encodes CASGGLGPYEQYF.

The CDR3 DNA sequence: TGTGCCAGCTCACCGGACGGGACAGCTAACTATGGCTACACCTTC. This codes for CASSPDGTANYGYTF. V gene TRBV18 combines with J gene TRBJ1-2; 7 bases map to TRBD1. This CDR3 is built from 15 residues. J lost 0 bases, V lost 3 bases, and 4 bases had no gene match. CDR1 is KGHSH and CDR2 is LQKENI in the germline V gene.